The rows below give T cell receptor beta chains drawn from one sample of a study of blood T cell repertoires in COVID-19. The assay was immunoSEQ multiplex PCR, and TCRdb's table has in-frame clones only and misses some. The table shows nearly 95,000 clones, with approximately 89% occurring only once. Sequencing used peripheral blood. The source is a human donor with acute or convalescent COVID-19. The donor label of this sample is uncertain. CDR3s include the opening cysteine and the closing phenylalanine or tryptophan. The D gene is left open where the match is weak. Where a row states a size, it is once, few, many or the class of an expanded clone; other rows omit it.

len	abundance	d_gene	v_gene	j_gene	CDR3aa	CDR3nt
13	once	-	TRBV12-3/TRBV12-4	TRBJ2-7	CASSLGGTYEQYF	TGTGCCAGCAGTTTAGGCGGTACCTACGAGCAGTACTTC
14	-	-	TRBV7-3	TRBJ2-4	CASSSVGGDNIQYF	TGTGCCAGCAGCTCCGTAGGGGGGGACAACATTCAGTACTTC
15	-	-	TRBV7-6	TRBJ1-6	CASSLDGRTDSPLHF	TGTGCCAGCAGCTTAGATGGGAGGACCGATTCACCCCTCCACTTT
15	-	TRBD2	TRBV19	TRBJ2-1	CASIERGGSYNEQFF	TGTGCCAGTATCGAGCGGGGGGGCTCCTACAATGAGCAGTTCTTC
16	-	TRBD1	TRBV18	TRBJ2-2	CASSPGTGEGTGELFF	TGTGCCAGCTCACCTGGGACAGGGGAAGGAACCGGGGAGCTGTTTTTT
15	-	-	TRBV5-6	TRBJ1-3	CASSLPTGSGNTIYF	TGTGCCAGCAGCTTGCCTACAGGCTCTGGAAACACCATATATTTT
13	-	TRBD1	TRBV7-3	TRBJ1-1	CASSSDREAEAFF	TGTGCCAGCAGCTCCGACAGGGAGGCTGAAGCTTTCTTT
15	-	-	TRBV27	TRBJ1-2	CASSLGFRGNYGYTF	TGTGCCAGCAGTTTAGGGTTCCGGGGAAACTATGGCTACACCTTC
14	once	-	TRBV19	TRBJ2-2	CASKAGRNTGELFF	TGTGCCAGTAAGGCAGGGCGGAACACCGGGGAGCTGTTTTTT
14	-	TRBD2	TRBV13	TRBJ2-7	CASSEGLRSYEQYF	TGTGCCAGCAGCGAGGGACTACGGTCCTACGAGCAGTACTTC
14	-	-	TRBV28	TRBJ2-3	CASTLLQGTDTQYF	TGTGCCAGCACCTTACTCCAGGGGACAGATACGCAGTATTTT
13	few	-	TRBV4-1	TRBJ1-1	CASSQNSGTEAFF	TGCGCCAGCAGCCAGAACAGCGGTACTGAAGCTTTCTTT
15	-	TRBD1	TRBV5-5	TRBJ1-1	CASSLWTGMNTEAFF	TGTGCCAGCAGCCTTTGGACAGGCATGAACACTGAAGCTTTCTTT
14	-	-	TRBV6-5	TRBJ1-1	CASTAPGVNTEAFF	TGTGCCAGCACAGCCCCCGGAGTGAACACTGAAGCTTTCTTT
11	few	-	TRBV20-1	TRBJ1-2	CSASRVDGYTF	TGCAGTGCTTCCCGAGTCGATGGCTACACCTTC
13	-	-	TRBV4-3	TRBJ2-1	CASSQAYENEQFF	TGCGCCAGCAGCCAAGCCTACGAAAATGAGCAGTTCTTC
15	-	TRBD2	TRBV7-9	TRBJ2-7	CASSLVAGGSYEQYF	TGTGCCAGCAGCTTAGTTGCGGGGGGTTCCTACGAGCAGTACTTC
13	-	-	TRBV21-1	TRBJ1-4	CASSRGSNEKLFF	TGTGCCAGCAGCAGGGGCTCTAATGAAAAACTGTTTTTT
14	-	-	TRBV10-3	TRBJ2-7	CAISEGPQQVISYF	TGTGCCATCAGTGAAGGCCCTCAACAGGTAATCTCCTACTTC
14	-	-	TRBV4-1	TRBJ1-1	CASSQNRDNTEAFF	TGCGCCAGCAGCCAGAACAGAGATAACACTGAAGCTTTCTTT
13	once	TRBD1	TRBV28	TRBJ1-2	CASSPQGVEGYTF	TGTGCCAGCAGTCCACAGGGGGTAGAGGGCTACACCTTC
13	-	TRBD2	TRBV5-1	TRBJ2-1	CASSARGGLEQFF	TGCGCCAGCAGCGCACGGGGGGGACTCGAGCAGTTCTTC
13	-	-	TRBV5-6	TRBJ1-1	CASSFGVDTEAFF	TGTGCCAGCAGCTTCGGTGTGGACACTGAAGCTTTCTTT
16	few	-	TRBV6-5	TRBJ1-1	CASSYRPGVRNTEAFF	TGTGCCAGCAGTTACAGGCCAGGGGTACGCAACACTGAAGCTTTCTTT
14	-	TRBD2	TRBV5-1	TRBJ2-7	CASSFSGAAYEQYF	TGCGCCAGCAGCTTTAGCGGGGCGGCCTACGAGCAGTACTTC
13	-	-	TRBV12-3/TRBV12-4	TRBJ2-4	CASSLARRDIQYF	TGTGCCAGCAGTTTAGCGCGGCGGGACATTCAGTACTTC
14	few	-	TRBV19	TRBJ1-3	CASTETHSGNTIYF	TGTGCCAGTACAGAGACTCACTCTGGAAACACCATATATTTT
16	once	TRBD2	TRBV5-1	TRBJ2-5	CASSMGLAGNQETQYF	TGCGCCAGCAGCATGGGACTAGCGGGCAATCAAGAGACCCAGTACTTC
17	-	TRBD2	TRBV4-1	TRBJ2-3	CASSQAGTSGPTYTQYF	TGCGCCAGCAGCCAAGCCGGGACTAGCGGGCCCACATATACGCAGTATTTT
16	-	TRBD1	TRBV28	TRBJ1-5	CASSPQGVFGNQPQHF	TGTGCCAGCAGTCCCCAGGGGGTATTCGGCAATCAGCCCCAGCATTTT
18	-	-	TRBV6-1	TRBJ2-4	CASSEEGQGSIAKNIQYF	TGTGCCAGCAGTGAAGAGGGCCAGGGAAGTATAGCCAAAAACATTCAGTACTTC
16	-	-	TRBV2	TRBJ1-6	CASSEYRGVGNSPLHF	TGTGCCAGCAGTGAATATCGGGGGGTGGGTAATTCACCCCTCCACTTT
16	-	TRBD1	TRBV28	TRBJ2-2	CASSVGGQINTGELFF	TGTGCCAGCAGTGTTGGGGGACAGATAAACACCGGGGAGCTGTTTTTT
19	once	-	TRBV18	TRBJ1-5	CASSLKKNTGRDSNQPQHF	TGTGCCAGCTCCCTCAAAAAAAATACAGGGAGGGATAGCAATCAGCCCCAGCATTTT
15	-	TRBD2	TRBV28	TRBJ2-7	CASSLISGGAYEQYF	TGTGCCAGCAGTTTAATTAGCGGGGGGGCCTACGAGCAGTACTTC
15	few	TRBD1	TRBV5-6	TRBJ2-7	CASRTGTGVNLEQYF	TGTGCCAGCAGGACCGGGACAGGGGTGAACCTCGAGCAGTACTTC
14	-	TRBD1	TRBV3-1/TRBV3-2	TRBJ1-5	CASSRTGFNQPQHF	TGTGCCAGCAGCAGGACAGGGTTCAATCAGCCCCAGCATTTT
16	few	TRBD1	TRBV10-3	TRBJ1-2	CAISDYDRGGLYGYTF	TGTGCCATCAGTGATTACGACAGGGGCGGCCTCTATGGCTACACCTTC
16	-	-	TRBV9	TRBJ1-5	CASSAGGPSSNQPQHF	TGTGCCAGCAGCGCAGGAGGACCGTCTAGCAATCAGCCCCAGCATTTT
16	-	TRBD2	TRBV7-8	TRBJ2-3	CASSSRLAGSTDTQYF	TGTGCCAGCAGCTCCCGTTTAGCGGGGAGCACAGATACGCAGTATTTT
13	-	-	TRBV28	TRBJ1-2	CASARGGEYGYTF	TGTGCCAGCGCTCGGGGAGGGGAATATGGCTACACCTTC
11	-	-	TRBV6-5	TRBJ1-1	CASSYLSEAFF	TGTGCCAGCAGTTACCTGTCTGAAGCTTTCTTT
12	-	TRBD1	TRBV19	TRBJ2-7	CASRAGGVEQYF	TGTGCCAGTAGGGCAGGGGGCGTGGAGCAGTACTTC
15	-	-	TRBV7-7	TRBJ2-3	CASSLGGGGTDTQYF	TGTGCCAGCAGCTTAGGAGGGGGGGGCACAGATACGCAGTATTTT
18	-	-	TRBV28	TRBJ1-2	CASSLAPMRGLGNYGYTF	TGTGCCAGCAGTCTAGCTCCCATGCGGGGTTTGGGTAACTATGGCTACACCTTC
14	-	-	TRBV5-1	TRBJ2-3	CASSLGRYTDTQYF	TGCGCCAGCAGCTTGGGCAGGTACACAGATACGCAGTATTTT
18	-	TRBD1	TRBV15	TRBJ1-6	CATSRQEGNRGSNSPLHF	TGTGCCACCAGCAGACAAGAGGGGAACAGGGGGAGCAATTCACCCCTCCACTTT
11	-	-	TRBV20-1	TRBJ1-1	CSAHQDTEAFF	TGCAGTGCCCACCAGGACACTGAAGCTTTCTTT
15	few	TRBD1	TRBV28	TRBJ2-7	CAIGRGDRAVHEQYF	TGTGCCATTGGGAGGGGGGACAGGGCAGTCCACGAGCAGTACTTC